These 13 T cell receptor beta chains were all obtained from the same sample, sequenced in a study of control samples from healthy donors and cancer patients. Libraries were prepared by immunoSEQ multiplex PCR; TCRdb keeps only in-frame clonotypes and omits some of them. The sample has about 160,000 clones; approximately 94% are singletons. The sample was PBMCs. The receptors come from a man aged 55-75 years with colorectal cancer.

The CDR3 DNA is TGTGCCAGCAGCTCGACAGGGGAGGGCGAGCAGTACTTC. It codes for CASSSTGEGEQYF. V is TRBV5-5 and J is TRBJ2-7, with D perhaps TRBD1 (8 bases). The CDR3 sequence is 13 residues long. CDR1 SGHKS and CDR2 YYEKEE come from the germline V gene (reference sequence). The V and J ends lost 3 bases and 6 bases respectively, with 13 bases between them. The variable domain in full, completed from reference TRBV5-5 and TRBJ2-7, reads DAGVTQSPTHLIKTRGQQVTLRCSPISGHKSVSWYQQVLGQGPQFIFQYYEKEERGRGNFPDRFSARQFPNYSSELNVNALLLGDSALYLCASSSTGEGEQYFGPGTRLTVT.

The chain has TRBV6-1 and TRBJ1-6; no clear D. CDR3 length equals 17 residues. With 0 bases removed from V and 8 bases from J, the gap between germline ends came to 17 bases. Germline V gene sequence: CDR1 MNHNS, CDR2 SASEGT. The CDR3 nucleotides read TGTGCCAGCAGTGAAGCGGGCACCGCAAAAAGGGATTCACCCCTCCACTTT. Translation gives CASSEAGTAKRDSPLHF.

This chain connects TRBV28 to TRBJ2-2, with 7 bases matching TRBD1. This CDR3 is built from 14 residues. The J segment lost 6 bases and the V segment lost 6 bases, leaving 7 bases of the junction unmatched. Germline-derived CDR1 and CDR2 are MDHEN and SYDVKM. The CDR3 loop is CASSLTGSAGELFF. CDR3 DNA: TGTGCCAGCAGCTTGACAGGGTCCGCCGGGGAGCTGTTTTTT.

This sequence joins TRBV30 and TRBJ2-5; D possibly matches TRBD1 or TRBD2 (5 bases each). Trimming cost V 0 bases and J 0 bases, with 17 bases left between them. The CDR3 totals 17 residues. Per germline, CDR1 GTSNPN and CDR2 SVGIG (reference sequence). The CDR3, as DNA: TGTGCCTGGAGTGTAGCTCCGGGGCGAAGGTACCAAGAGACCCAGTACTTC. Translation gives CAWSVAPGRRYQETQYF.

The rearrangement joins TRBV11-2 to TRBJ1-1; D is ambiguous. Germline V lookup: CDR1 SGHAT, CDR2 FQNNGV. The CDR3 covers 13 residues. The V and J ends lost 0 bases and 1 base respectively, with 3 bases between them. In DNA form, the CDR3 reads TGTGCCAGCAGCTTAGACTGGAACACTGAAGCTTTCTTT. This encodes CASSLDWNTEAFF.

The DNA of the CDR3 is TGTGCCAGCAGCTCCTCCGACAGGGGGCACACCGGGGAGCTGTTTTTT. Translation: CASSSSDRGHTGELFF. The chain couples TRBV7-9 to TRBJ2-2; TRBD1 aligns across 10 bases. After removal of 4 bases from V and 3 bases from J, the junction contained 5 bases not matched to a gene. The CDR3 runs 16 residues. The V gene's germline CDR1 is SEHNR and CDR2 FQNEAQ (reference sequence).

This chain uses TRBV3-1 (or the pseudogene TRBV3-2) with TRBJ1-1; D may be TRBD1 (5 bases). Trimming took off 3 bases at V and 0 bases at J, with 8 bases between the two ends. In germline, CDR1 is LGHDT, CDR2 YNNKEL (reference sequence). The CDR3 extends over 14 amino acids. CDR3 DNA sequence: TGTGCCAGCAGCCACGCGACAGTGAACACTGAAGCTTTCTTT. Amino acid sequence: CASSHATVNTEAFF.

This clone came up a few times. The gene calls are TRBV2 and TRBJ2-1, with TRBD1 matching 11 bases. The CDR3 sequence is 16 residues long. Germline CDR1 is SNHLY and CDR2 is FYNNEI. V dropped 5 bases and J dropped 5; count of bases not matched to a gene: 8. The CDR3 DNA sequence: TGTGCCAGCAGTCGTTCCGGGACAGGGGGGAACAATGAGCAGTTCTTC. Translating gives CASSRSGTGGNNEQFF.

V and J are TRBV19 and TRBJ1-2, with D possibly matching TRBD1 (6 bases). Germline V gene sequence: CDR1 LNHDA, CDR2 SQIVND (reference sequence). Trimming took 9 bases from V and 4 from J, leaving 15 bases between them. The length of the CDR3 is 13 residues. As DNA, the CDR3 is TGTGCCAGCGGAGAGACAGGACCCTATGGCTACACCTTC. This translates into CASGETGPYGYTF.

DNA of the CDR3: TGTGCCTACACAGGGACCTACGAGCAGTACTTC. Translated: CAYTGTYEQYF. The V call is TRBV30, the J call TRBJ2-7, with D perhaps TRBD1 (6 bases). Trimming took 7 bases from V and 2 from J, leaving 9 bases between them. Germline V gives CDR1 GTSNPN, CDR2 SVGIG (reference sequence). The CDR3 is 11 residues long.

The chain uses TRBV5-1 and TRBJ1-4; 9 bases line up with TRBD1. V lost 4 bases, J lost 2 bases, and 3 bases stayed unmatched. CDR3 length equals 15 residues. Germline V lookup: CDR1 SGHRS, CDR2 YFSETQ. CDR3 amino acids: CASSAQGATNEKLFF. CDR3 DNA sequence: TGCGCCAGCAGCGCACAGGGGGCGACTAATGAAAAACTGTTTTTT.

This clone has a single count. The V gene is TRBV7-2, the J gene TRBJ2-3; D might be TRBD2 (6 bases). Germline CDR1 SGHTA, CDR2 FQGNSA. The V end was cut by 5 bases, the J end by 5 bases, with 17 bases between. This CDR3 is 15 amino acids long. The CDR3 DNA reads TGTGCCAGCAGCACCGAAGAACGGGGGTTAGATACGCAGTATTTT. It encodes CASSTEERGLDTQYF.

A single count supports this clone. The CDR3 loop reads CASRRTGDNTEAFF. The CDR3 nucleotides are TGTGCCAGCAGACGAACAGGGGATAACACTGAAGCTTTCTTT. The rearrangement joins TRBV2 to TRBJ1-1; 7 nucleotides line up with TRBD1. The V gene's germline CDR1 is SNHLY and CDR2 FYNNEI. Trimming cost V 6 bases and J 2 bases; bases outside gene matches: 6. This CDR3 is 14 amino acids long.